This is a list of T cell receptor beta chains from one sample in a study of shared clonotypes between healthy human individuals. Libraries were prepared by immunoSEQ multiplex PCR; TCRdb keeps only in-frame clonotypes and omits some of them. The sample lists a few million clones, around nine tenths occurring once. The sequenced material came from naive CD4+ T cells sorted from blood. These receptors were collected from a man aged 18 to 30 in good health. Each CDR3 is given with its conserved first and last residue. The D gene is left open where the match is weak. Only some rows state a clone size, as once, few, many or a class for expanded clones.

V: TRBV5-5
J: TRBJ1-1
D: .
size: .
DNA: TGTGCCAGCAGCTTGACCTACAGGGCCAACACTGAAGCTTTCTTT
CDR3: CASSLTYRANTEAFF

V: TRBV2
J: TRBJ2-7
D: TRBD1
size: .
DNA: TGTGCCAGCAGTTGGGACAGGGTGGTCGAGCAGTACTTC
CDR3: CASSWDRVVEQYF

V: TRBV27
J: TRBJ1-5
D: TRBD1
size: .
DNA: TGTGCCAGCAGTTCCAGACAGGGTGGCAATCAGCCCCAGCATTTT
CDR3: CASSSRQGGNQPQHF

V: TRBV7-8
J: TRBJ1-2
D: TRBD1
size: .
DNA: TGTGCCAGCAGCGCACCGGGACAGTATGGCTACACCTTC
CDR3: CASSAPGQYGYTF

V: TRBV4-1
J: TRBJ2-3
D: .
size: .
DNA: TGCGCCAGCAGCCCCCGACGGGGTAGCACAGATACGCAGTATTTT
CDR3: CASSPRRGSTDTQYF

V: TRBV6-6
J: TRBJ2-2
D: .
size: .
DNA: TGTGCCAGCAGTTACTCGCAACCCGGGGAGCTGTTTTTT
CDR3: CASSYSQPGELFF

V: TRBV9
J: TRBJ2-2
D: .
size: .
DNA: TGTGCCAGCGGGTTAACCCCGAACACCGGGGAGCTGTTTTTT
CDR3: CASGLTPNTGELFF

V: TRBV10-1
J: TRBJ2-1
D: TRBD2
size: .
DNA: TGCGCCAGCAGTGAGGGATCAGCGGGGGGGCTCAATGAGCAGTTCTTC
CDR3: CASSEGSAGGLNEQFF

V: TRBV6-1
J: TRBJ2-7
D: .
size: .
DNA: TGTGCCTGGGGGCGGCAGCCCTACGAGCAGTACTTC
CDR3: CAWGRQPYEQYF

V: TRBV7-9
J: TRBJ2-5
D: .
size: .
DNA: TGTGCCAGCAGCTTAGGGGAGGATCCCCGGGAGACCCAGTACTTC
CDR3: CASSLGEDPRETQYF

V: TRBV28
J: TRBJ2-7
D: TRBD1
size: .
DNA: TGTGCCAGCAGTTTAGGACAGGGATTTGGCTACGAGCAGTACTTC
CDR3: CASSLGQGFGYEQYF

V: TRBV19
J: TRBJ1-5
D: TRBD1
size: once
DNA: TGTGCCAGTAGTATAGGCGGACAGGGGCTGCCTCAGCCCCAGCATTTT
CDR3: CASSIGGQGLPQPQHF

V: TRBV30
J: TRBJ2-5
D: .
size: .
DNA: TGTGCCTGGAGTTACTTCGGACTTTTAGGGACCCAGTACTTC
CDR3: CAWSYFGLLGTQYF

V: TRBV7-2
J: TRBJ2-1
D: TRBD2
size: .
DNA: TGTGCCAGCAGCACGAGGACTAGCGGGAGTTCGGTTGAGCAGTTCTTC
CDR3: CASSTRTSGSSVEQFF

V: TRBV30
J: TRBJ1-6
D: .
size: .
DNA: TGTGCCTGGGGATCCTATAATTCACCCCTCCACTTT
CDR3: CAWGSYNSPLHF

V: TRBV10-3
J: TRBJ1-2
D: TRBD1
size: .
DNA: TGTGCCATCAGCGCGGACAGGGATAATGGCTACACCTTC
CDR3: CAISADRDNGYTF

V: TRBV6-1
J: TRBJ1-2
D: TRBD1
size: .
DNA: TGTGCCAGCAGTGAAATAGTAGGTTCAGAGACAGGGAGTAACTATGGCTACACCTTC
CDR3: CASSEIVGSETGSNYGYTF

V: TRBV27
J: TRBJ1-5
D: .
size: few
DNA: TGTGCCAGCACTTCAGGGACCGGGGGGTTTGGCAATCAGCCCCAGCATTTT
CDR3: CASTSGTGGFGNQPQHF

V: TRBV19
J: TRBJ1-5
D: .
size: .
DNA: TGTGCCAGTAGTACGGAGGGGAGCAATCAGCCCCAGCATTTT
CDR3: CASSTEGSNQPQHF

V: TRBV5-1
J: TRBJ2-1
D: TRBD2
size: .
DNA: TGCGCCAGCAGCTTAGGACTAGCGGGAGCGGGTGAGCAGTTCTTC
CDR3: CASSLGLAGAGEQFF

V: TRBV18
J: TRBJ2-1
D: .
size: once
DNA: TGTGCCAGCTCCCCTCCGGGTTACAATGAGCAGTTCTTC
CDR3: CASSPPGYNEQFF